A selection of T cell receptor beta chains follows, all from one sample in a study of shared clonotypes between healthy human individuals. The protocol was immunoSEQ multiplex PCR, while the TCRdb copy is restricted to in-frame clones and leaves out a portion. The profile shows around 2.5 million clones, over 85% of them singletons. Sequencing was carried out using naive CD4+ T cells from PBMCs. These receptor sequences come from a man aged 18 to 30 in good health. Some clones in this sample may be carry-over from other donors' samples. CDR3s include the opening cysteine and the closing phenylalanine or tryptophan.

j_call | v_call | cdr3_aa
TRBJ1-3 | TRBV7-2 | CASSSGSSGNTIYF
TRBJ1-2 | TRBV2 | CASSPELQGNYGYTF
TRBJ1-3 | TRBV28 | CASRPGTIGRDTIYF
TRBJ2-1 | TRBV28 | CASRQRTSGVYNEQFF
TRBJ2-1 | TRBV2 | CASTRSSSYNEQFF
TRBJ2-7 | TRBV5-4 | CASSLGGRALAYEQYF
TRBJ1-1 | TRBV4-1 | CASSQDRQGKNTEAFF
TRBJ2-3 | TRBV27 | CASSTKTLDTQYF
TRBJ2-3 | TRBV25-1 | CASSDRMSTDTQYF
TRBJ1-1 | TRBV11-2 | CASSLLGAGAEAFF
TRBJ2-1 | TRBV7-8 | CASRRPGENEQFF
TRBJ1-1 | TRBV5-1 | CASSLRPGSGTVNTEAFF
TRBJ2-5 | TRBV5-4 | CASSSGLAGYQETQYF
TRBJ2-3 | TRBV2 | CASSELDTQYF
TRBJ2-7 | TRBV29-1 | CSAWDYTYEQYF
TRBJ2-5 | TRBV7-2 | CASSMDWGQETQYF
TRBJ1-4 | TRBV2 | CASSEAGVGEKLFF
TRBJ2-5 | TRBV5-6 | CASSRQGTETQYF
TRBJ2-7 | TRBV2 | CASSADRYYEQYF
TRBJ1-1 | TRBV18 | CASSPGPLNTEAFF
TRBJ1-5 | TRBV28 | CASSRGDRGNQPQHF
TRBJ1-1 | TRBV5-1 | CASSFSGTGAFF
TRBJ1-1 | TRBV5-1 | CASSLGTGASEAFF
TRBJ2-7 | TRBV5-5 | CASSFLSYEQYF
TRBJ2-2 | TRBV9 | CASSVGGSNTGELFF
TRBJ2-3 | TRBV9 | CASSVDHTDTQYF
TRBJ2-7 | TRBV6-4 | CASSDSTKGNSYEQYF
TRBJ2-1 | TRBV5-4 | CASSLLTSAYNEQFF
TRBJ2-4 | TRBV7-9 | CASSPMSGADIQYF
TRBJ2-1 | TRBV7-6 | CASSLAWASRVNEQFF
TRBJ2-3 | TRBV4-3 | CASSQTDRADTQYF
TRBJ2-7 | TRBV10-3 | CAITRSEGTYEQYF
TRBJ2-1 | TRBV28 | CASSLVPSSYNEQFF
TRBJ1-4 | TRBV7-2 | CASSERGRGATNEKLFF
TRBJ2-7 | TRBV5-1 | CASSRGAGSSEQYF
TRBJ1-1 | TRBV6-1 | CASARPGLGSEAFF
TRBJ2-7 | TRBV29-1 | CSAVTGLYEQYF
TRBJ1-2 | TRBV7-3 | CASSLTAGAYGYTF
TRBJ2-2 | TRBV7-6 | CASSFLSAGELFF
TRBJ1-1 | TRBV27 | CASSFRGNTEAFF
TRBJ2-7 | TRBV2 | CASRARGAWGLDEQYF
TRBJ2-7 | TRBV7-3 | CASSPGLETYEQYF
TRBJ2-7 | TRBV15 | CATSREGQNYEQYF
TRBJ1-2 | TRBV10-3 | CAISYSSGTQVYGWGYTF
TRBJ2-3 | TRBV10-3 | CAIMGGATDTQYF